Given below is one T cell receptor beta chain in context. The data stem from a study of blood T cell repertoires in COVID-19. Original methodology: Scientists estimated how many nucleated cells there were by amplifying reference gene primers. The method was immunoSEQ multiplex PCR; TCRdb's version includes in-frame clones alone and lacks a portion of them. Clone size and the V and J calls come from that table; the DNA yielded D and trimming. The sample lists approximately 91,000 clones, roughly 85% occurring once. This clonotype was sampled from a man in his 70s with acute or convalescent COVID-19. The sequenced sample was peripheral blood.

The CDR3 here is CASSPAGLDTQYF. CDR3 DNA sequence: TGTGCCAGCAGCCCCGCGGGGCTTGATACGCAGTATTTT. The rearrangement joins TRBV3-1 (or the pseudogene TRBV3-2) to TRBJ2-3, with D tentatively TRBD2 (6 bases). V lost 4 bases, J lost 6 bases, and 11 bases lay in between. The CDR3 consists of 13 residues. Per germline, CDR1 LGHDT and CDR2 YNNKEL (reference sequence).